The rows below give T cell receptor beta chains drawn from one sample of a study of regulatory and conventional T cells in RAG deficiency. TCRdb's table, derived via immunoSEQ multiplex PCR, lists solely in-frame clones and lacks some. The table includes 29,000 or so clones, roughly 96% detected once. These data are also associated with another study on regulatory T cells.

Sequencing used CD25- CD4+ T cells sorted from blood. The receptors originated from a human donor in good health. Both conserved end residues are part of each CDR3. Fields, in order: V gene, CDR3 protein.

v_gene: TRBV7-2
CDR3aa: CASSLHPSTNYGYTF

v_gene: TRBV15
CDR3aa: CATSGEKRTGGYGYTF

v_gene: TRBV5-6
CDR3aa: CASSFWAGASLNSPLHF

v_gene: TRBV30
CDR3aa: CAWSSRVVASTDTQYF

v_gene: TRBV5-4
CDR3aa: CASSLNRGTTNTGELFF

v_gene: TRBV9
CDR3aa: CASSVVPTSTDTQYF

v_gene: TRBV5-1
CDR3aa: CASSLVGSGSNEQFF

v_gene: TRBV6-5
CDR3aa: CASSYGAPRNGYTF

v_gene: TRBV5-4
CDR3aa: CASSGELAGLQETQYF

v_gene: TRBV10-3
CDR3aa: CAISQPTTDTQYF

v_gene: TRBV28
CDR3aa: CASSLVGAYPSGNTIYF

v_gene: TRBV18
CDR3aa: CASSPGTDEKLFF

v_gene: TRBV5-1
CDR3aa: CASSLGGRPPDTQYF

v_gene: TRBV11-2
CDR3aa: CASSLARQANYGYTF

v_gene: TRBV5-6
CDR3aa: CASSIKPGPPTDTQYF

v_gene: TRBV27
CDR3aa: CASREQGVNEKLFF

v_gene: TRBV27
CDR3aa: CASSFGTGLDTQYF

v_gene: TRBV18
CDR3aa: CASSTPLEESSNGYTF

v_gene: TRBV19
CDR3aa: CASSIDRSGSPLHF

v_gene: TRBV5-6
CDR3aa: CASSANGLAGVLEQYF

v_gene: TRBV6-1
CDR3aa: CASSDPFGQGHNIQYF

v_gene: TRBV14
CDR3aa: CASRAGTSYGEQFF

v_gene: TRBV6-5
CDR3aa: CASTSGGVPYGYTF